This is a list of T cell receptor beta chains from one sample in a study of blood T cell repertoires in COVID-19. Data came from immunoSEQ multiplex PCR; TCRdb stores just in-frame clones and leaves some out. The profile shows tens of thousands of clones, about four fifths of them singletons. The sequenced material came from PBMCs or T cells enriched from blood (not recorded which). These receptors originate from a woman aged 40 to 50 with acute COVID-19. Both conserved end residues are part of each CDR3. The D gene is left open where the match is weak. Some rows have no size entry. The others give once, few or many, or a class for an expanded clone.

>TRBV7-9|NA|NA|TRBJ1-1
TGTGCCAGCAGCTCGGGGTGGCTCGACACTGAAGCTTTCTTT
CASSSGWLDTEAFF
>TRBV29-1|NA|NA|TRBJ1-2
TGCAGCGCCGTAAACACGGACAGTAACTATGGCTACACCTTC
CSAVNTDSNYGYTF
>TRBV7-9|NA|NA|TRBJ2-7
TGTGCCAGCAGCTTAGGGTGGCAGGGCACCTACGAGCAGTACTTC
CASSLGWQGTYEQYF
>TRBV11-3|TRBD2|NA|TRBJ2-3
TGTGCCAGCAGCTTAGATCGGGATAGCGGGGGCACAGATACGCAGTATTTT
CASSLDRDSGGTDTQYF
>TRBV15|NA|NA|TRBJ2-3
TGTGCCACCAGGGCGGGGAGGTCCAGCACAGATACGCAGTATTTT
CATRAGRSSTDTQYF
>TRBV28|TRBD1|once|TRBJ1-5
TGTGCCAGCAGTCGGACAGGGGGCGCGGGCAATCAGCCCCAGCATTTT
CASSRTGGAGNQPQHF
>TRBV7-8|TRBD1|NA|TRBJ1-2
TGTGCCAGCAGCCTACCGTGGCAGGGGGTGGGGGGAGGCTACACCTTC
CASSLPWQGVGGGYTF
>TRBV11-2|TRBD2|NA|TRBJ2-1
TGTGCCAGCAGCCCAGCGGGAGGCGACTACAATGAGCAGTTCTTC
CASSPAGGDYNEQFF
>TRBV19|TRBD1|NA|TRBJ2-7
TGTGCCAGTAGTGGGGACAGAGAGCAGTACTTC
CASSGDREQYF
>TRBV6-4|NA|NA|TRBJ1-2
TGTGCCAGCGCACGAAGTACGACAGCGGGGGGCTACACCTTC
CASARSTTAGGYTF
>TRBV5-4|TRBD2|NA|TRBJ2-5
TGTGCCAGCAGCCGTGCGGGGGGGGGTAGCAGAGAGACCCAGTACTTC
CASSRAGGGSRETQYF
>TRBV15|NA|NA|TRBJ2-7
TGTGCCACCAGCAGAGACGGTGTGTTAGCGGAGTCCTACGAGCAGTACTTC
CATSRDGVLAESYEQYF
>TRBV7-9|NA|few|TRBJ2-1
TGTGCCAGCAGCCCGCCGAGGAGCGCGGGTAACAATGAGCAGTTCTTC
CASSPPRSAGNNEQFF
>TRBV5-1|NA|NA|TRBJ2-1
TGCGCCAGAGGGGTACACCCCCCAATAAACCGGGAGCAGAGTGGCAATGAGCAGTTCTTC
CARGVHPPINREQSGNEQFF
>TRBV7-9|TRBD2|NA|TRBJ2-3
TGTGCCAGCAGCACTAGCGGGAGCCCCTCGGATACGCAGTATTTT
CASSTSGSPSDTQYF
>TRBV4-1|NA|NA|TRBJ2-2
TGCGCCAGCAGCCAAGTTCTTATTCGCGGTAGCAGAACGAACACCGGGGAGCTGTTTTTT
CASSQVLIRGSRTNTGELFF
>TRBV2|NA|NA|TRBJ2-6
TGTGCCAGCGGGGACATTCCGTCCGGGGCCAACGTCCTGACTTTC
CASGDIPSGANVLTF
>TRBV5-6|TRBD1|NA|TRBJ2-2
TGTGCCAGCAGCTTCGCAGACAGGGGGCGGGCCGGGGAGCTGTTTTTT
CASSFADRGRAGELFF
>TRBV20-1|TRBD2|NA|TRBJ2-1
TGCAGTGCTAGTGGGCTAGCGGGAGCGCGCGACCGTGACAATGAGCAGTTCTTC
CSASGLAGARDRDNEQFF
>TRBV6-5|TRBD1|NA|TRBJ2-3
TGTGCCAGCACCGAACAGGGGGAGGCAGATACGCAGTATTTT
CASTEQGEADTQYF
>TRBV29-1|TRBD2|NA|TRBJ2-1
TGCAGCGTTGCCTCAATGGGCGGGAGCAAAGGGGAGCAGTTCTTC
CSVASMGGSKGEQFF
>TRBV29-1|NA|NA|TRBJ2-1
TGCAGCGTTGACTTGGACAGATACAATGAGCAGTTCTTC
CSVDLDRYNEQFF
>TRBV27|TRBD2|few|TRBJ2-1
TGTGCCAGCAGTGACCGGGGGACTAGCGGGAGGAATGAGCAGTTCTTC
CASSDRGTSGRNEQFF
>TRBV29-1|TRBD1|NA|TRBJ1-3
TGCAGCGTTGGACAGGGCAACACCATATATTTT
CSVGQGNTIYF
>TRBV7-9|NA|NA|TRBJ1-1
TGTGCCAGCAGCTTACCCCCGGGGAACACTGAAGCTTTCTTT
CASSLPPGNTEAFF
>TRBV5-6|TRBD2|many|TRBJ2-7
TGTGCCAGCAGCACTAGCGGGAGGAGCTCCTACGAGCAGTACTTC
CASSTSGRSSYEQYF
>TRBV29-1|NA|NA|TRBJ2-5
TGCAGCGGTGAAACCCGGGACTTGCCGGATGGAGAGACCCAGTACTTC
CSGETRDLPDGETQYF
>TRBV5-8|TRBD1|NA|TRBJ1-3
TGTGCCAGCAGCTTCGGGACAGATCGCTCTGGAAACACCATATATTTT
CASSFGTDRSGNTIYF
>TRBV4-2|NA|NA|TRBJ2-2
TGTGCCAGCAGCCAAGAATTGGTCTTGAGGCTAGGAGGCGGGGAGCTGTTTTTT
CASSQELVLRLGGGELFF
>TRBV15|NA|NA|TRBJ1-2
TGTGCCACCAGCAGAGGGACAGAGAGCTACACCTTC
CATSRGTESYTF
>TRBV9|NA|NA|TRBJ1-1
TGTGCCAGCAGCCCCCGTGCGGGATCGAACACTGAAGCTTTCTTT
CASSPRAGSNTEAFF
>TRBV7-3|TRBD2|NA|TRBJ2-1
TGTGCCAGCAGCCTAATGCCTGCGGGAGGGCCTGCTATCGGTGAGCAGTTCTTC
CASSLMPAGGPAIGEQFF
>TRBV19|NA|NA|TRBJ1-1
TGTGCCAGTATTTGGGCAGGGGCCACTGAAGCTTTCTTT
CASIWAGATEAFF